This T cell receptor (beta chain) stems from a study of blood T cell repertoires in COVID-19. Under the authors' procedure: Using reference gene primer amplification, nucleated cell counts were estimated. Libraries were prepared by immunoSEQ multiplex PCR; TCRdb keeps only in-frame clonotypes and omits some of them. The V and J calls and clone size are taken from that table; D and trimming were inferred from the DNA. The sample carries about 270,000 clones, around 90% recorded once. V lost 4 bases, J lost 3 bases, and 8 bases stayed unmatched. This CDR3 is 16 amino acids long. Germline CDR1 reads SGHNT; CDR2 reads YYREEE (reference sequence). Cohorts were determined from participant-reported clinical history. A COVID-19 case had been met by exposed participants during the 2 weeks before study entry.

Sequences were obtained from PBMCs or T cells enriched from blood (not recorded which). This sequence joins TRBV5-4 and TRBJ2-5, with TRBD2 matching over 11 bases. This TCR was sampled from a middle-aged man who had been exposed to COVID-19. CDR3: CASSLSIAGGEETQYF. CDR3 DNA sequence: TGTGCCAGCAGCCTATCCATAGCGGGAGGGGAAGAGACCCAGTACTTC.